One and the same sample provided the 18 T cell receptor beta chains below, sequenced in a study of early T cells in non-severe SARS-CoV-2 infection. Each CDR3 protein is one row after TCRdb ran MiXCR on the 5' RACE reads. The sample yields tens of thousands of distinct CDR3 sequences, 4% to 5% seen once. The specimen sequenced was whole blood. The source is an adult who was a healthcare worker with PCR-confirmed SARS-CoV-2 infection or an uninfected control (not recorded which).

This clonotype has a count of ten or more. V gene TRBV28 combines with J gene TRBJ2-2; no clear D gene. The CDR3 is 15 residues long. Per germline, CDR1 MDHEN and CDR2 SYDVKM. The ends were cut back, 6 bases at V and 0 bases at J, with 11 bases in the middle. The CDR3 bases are TGTGCCAGCAGCGAGACAAAATCGAACACCGGGGAGCTGTTTTTT. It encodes CASSETKSNTGELFF. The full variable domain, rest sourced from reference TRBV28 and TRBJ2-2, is DVKVTQSSRYLVKRTGEKVFLECVQDMDHENMFWYRQDPGLGLRLIYFSYDVKMKEKGDIPEGYSVSREKKERFSLILESASTNQTSMYLCASSETKSNTGELFFGEGSRLTVL.

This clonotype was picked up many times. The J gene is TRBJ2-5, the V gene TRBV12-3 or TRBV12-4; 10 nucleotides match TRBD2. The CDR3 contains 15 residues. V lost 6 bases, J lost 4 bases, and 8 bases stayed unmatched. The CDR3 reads CASSPPRTSGETQYF. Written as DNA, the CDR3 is TGTGCCAGCAGCCCCCCGAGGACTAGCGGAGAGACCCAGTACTTC.

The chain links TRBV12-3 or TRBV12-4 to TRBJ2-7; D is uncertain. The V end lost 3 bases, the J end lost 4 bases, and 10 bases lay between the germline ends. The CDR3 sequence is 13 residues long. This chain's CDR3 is CASSFRRNYEQYF. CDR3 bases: TGTGCCAGCAGTTTCCGGCGTAATTACGAGCAGTACTTC.

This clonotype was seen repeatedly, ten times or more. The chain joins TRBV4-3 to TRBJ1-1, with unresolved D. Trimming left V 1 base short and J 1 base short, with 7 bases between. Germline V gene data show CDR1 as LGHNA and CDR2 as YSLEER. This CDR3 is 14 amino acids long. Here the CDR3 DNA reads TGCGCCAGCAGCCAAGTTTTTCAGAACACTGAAGCTTTCTTT. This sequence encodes CASSQVFQNTEAFF.

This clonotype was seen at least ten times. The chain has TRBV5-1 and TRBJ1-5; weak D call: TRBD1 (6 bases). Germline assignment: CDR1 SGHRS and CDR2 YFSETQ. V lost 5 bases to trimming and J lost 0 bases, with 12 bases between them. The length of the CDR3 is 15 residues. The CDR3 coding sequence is TGCGCCAGCAGTTTAACAGGGACTAGCAATCAGCCCCAGCATTTT. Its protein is CASSLTGTSNQPQHF.

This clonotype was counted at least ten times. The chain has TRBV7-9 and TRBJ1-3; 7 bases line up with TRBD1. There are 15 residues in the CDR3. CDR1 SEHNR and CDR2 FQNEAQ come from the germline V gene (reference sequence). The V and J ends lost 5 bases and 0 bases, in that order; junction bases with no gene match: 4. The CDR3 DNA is TGTGCCAGCAGCAGACAGGGCAGCTCTGGAAACACCATATATTTT. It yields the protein CASSRQGSSGNTIYF.

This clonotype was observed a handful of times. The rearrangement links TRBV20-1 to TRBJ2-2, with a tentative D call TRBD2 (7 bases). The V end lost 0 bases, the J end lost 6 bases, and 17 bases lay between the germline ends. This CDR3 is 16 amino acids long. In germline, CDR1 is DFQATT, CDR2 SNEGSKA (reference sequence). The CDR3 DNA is TGCAGTGCTAGAGATCCCATGGGGGCGGGAGCCGGGGAGCTGTTTTTT. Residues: CSARDPMGAGAGELFF.

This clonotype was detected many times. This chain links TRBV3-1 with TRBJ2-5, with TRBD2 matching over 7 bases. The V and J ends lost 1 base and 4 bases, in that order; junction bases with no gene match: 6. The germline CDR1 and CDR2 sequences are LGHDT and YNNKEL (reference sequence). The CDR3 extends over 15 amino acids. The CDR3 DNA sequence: TGTGCCAGCAGCCAAGCTGAACTAGCGACAGAGACCCAGTACTTC. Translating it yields CASSQAELATETQYF.

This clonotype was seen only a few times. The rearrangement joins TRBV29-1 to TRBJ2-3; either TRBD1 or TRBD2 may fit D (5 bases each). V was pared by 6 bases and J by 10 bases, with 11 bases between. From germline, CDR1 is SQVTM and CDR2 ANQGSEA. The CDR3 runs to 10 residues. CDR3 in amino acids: CSVDGGSQYF. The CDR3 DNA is TGCAGCGTGGATGGGGGTTCGCAGTATTTT.

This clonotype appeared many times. This chain's CDR3 is CSAVRVNNEQFF. The DNA for the CDR3 is TGCAGTGCAGTAAGGGTAAACAATGAGCAGTTCTTC. V usage is TRBV20-1 and J usage is TRBJ2-1; no definite D call. CDR1 is DFQATT and CDR2 is SNEGSKA in the germline V gene (reference sequence). The CDR3 is 12 residues long. Trimming pared 6 bases from V and 5 bases from J, leaving 11 bases between.

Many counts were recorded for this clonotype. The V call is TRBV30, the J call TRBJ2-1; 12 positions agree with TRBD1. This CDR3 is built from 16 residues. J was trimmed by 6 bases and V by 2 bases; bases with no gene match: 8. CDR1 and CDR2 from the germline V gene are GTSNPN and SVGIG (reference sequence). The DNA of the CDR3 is TGTGCCTGGAGTCGCGGCCGGGACAGGGGGCGCAATGAGCAGTTCTTC. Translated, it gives CAWSRGRDRGRNEQFF.

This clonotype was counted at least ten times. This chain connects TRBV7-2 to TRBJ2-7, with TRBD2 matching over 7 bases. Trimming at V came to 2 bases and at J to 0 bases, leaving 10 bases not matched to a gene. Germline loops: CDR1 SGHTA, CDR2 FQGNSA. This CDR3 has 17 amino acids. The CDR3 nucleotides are TGTGCCAGCAGCTTAACGCTTAGCGGGTTGAGCTCCTACGAGCAGTACTTC. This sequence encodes CASSLTLSGLSSYEQYF.

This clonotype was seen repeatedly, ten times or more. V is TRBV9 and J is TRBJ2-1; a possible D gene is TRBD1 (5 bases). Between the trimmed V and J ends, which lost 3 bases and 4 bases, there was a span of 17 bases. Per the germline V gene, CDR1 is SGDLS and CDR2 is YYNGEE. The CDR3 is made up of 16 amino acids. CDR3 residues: CASSAAGALSYNEQFF. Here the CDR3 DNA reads TGTGCCAGCAGCGCAGCTGGGGCCCTCTCTTACAATGAGCAGTTCTTC. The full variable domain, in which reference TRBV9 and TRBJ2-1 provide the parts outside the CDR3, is DSGVTQTPKHLITATGQRVTLRCSPRSGDLSVYWYQQSLDQGLQFLIQYYNGEERAKGNILERFSAQQFPDLHSELNLSSLELGDSALYFCASSAAGALSYNEQFFGPGTRLTVL.

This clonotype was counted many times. CDR3 loop: CAGANTEAFF. CDR3 in DNA: TGTGCTGGCGCGAACACTGAAGCTTTCTTT. The genes are TRBV5-4 and TRBJ1-1; the D is unclear. CDR3 size: 10 residues. Germline V gene lookup returns CDR1 SGHNT and CDR2 YYREEE (reference sequence). The variable domain in full, completed from reference TRBV5-4 and TRBJ1-1, reads ETGVTQSPTHLIKTRGQQVTLRCSSQSGHNTVSWYQQALGQGPQFIFQYYREEENGRGNFPPRFSGLQFPNYSSELNVNALELDDSALYLCAGANTEAFFGQGTRLTVV.

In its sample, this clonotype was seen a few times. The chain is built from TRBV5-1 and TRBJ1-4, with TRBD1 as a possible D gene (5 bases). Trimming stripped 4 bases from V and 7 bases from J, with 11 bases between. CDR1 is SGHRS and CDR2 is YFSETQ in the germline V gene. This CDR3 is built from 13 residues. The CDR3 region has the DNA TGCGCCAGCAGCGTAGGGGACGGTGAAAAACTGTTTTTT. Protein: CASSVGDGEKLFF.

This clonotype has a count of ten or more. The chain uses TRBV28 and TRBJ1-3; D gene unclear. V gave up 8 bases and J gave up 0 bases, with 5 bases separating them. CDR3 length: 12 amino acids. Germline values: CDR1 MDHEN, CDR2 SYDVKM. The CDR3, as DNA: TGTGCCAGCCGGCCCTCTGGAAACACCATATATTTT. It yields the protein CASRPSGNTIYF.

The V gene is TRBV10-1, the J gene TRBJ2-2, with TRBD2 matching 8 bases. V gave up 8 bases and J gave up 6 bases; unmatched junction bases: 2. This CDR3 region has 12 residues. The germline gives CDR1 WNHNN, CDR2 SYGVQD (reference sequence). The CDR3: CASSGGSGELFF. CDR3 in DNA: TGCGCCAGCTCGGGGGGGTCCGGGGAGCTGTTTTTT.

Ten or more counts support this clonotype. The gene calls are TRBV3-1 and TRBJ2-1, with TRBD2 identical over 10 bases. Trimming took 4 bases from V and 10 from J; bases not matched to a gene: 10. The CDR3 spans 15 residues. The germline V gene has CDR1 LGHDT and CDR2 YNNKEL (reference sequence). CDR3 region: CASSLTAGGPTEQFF. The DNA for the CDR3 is TGTGCCAGCAGCCTTACAGCGGGGGGGCCGACCGAGCAGTTCTTC.